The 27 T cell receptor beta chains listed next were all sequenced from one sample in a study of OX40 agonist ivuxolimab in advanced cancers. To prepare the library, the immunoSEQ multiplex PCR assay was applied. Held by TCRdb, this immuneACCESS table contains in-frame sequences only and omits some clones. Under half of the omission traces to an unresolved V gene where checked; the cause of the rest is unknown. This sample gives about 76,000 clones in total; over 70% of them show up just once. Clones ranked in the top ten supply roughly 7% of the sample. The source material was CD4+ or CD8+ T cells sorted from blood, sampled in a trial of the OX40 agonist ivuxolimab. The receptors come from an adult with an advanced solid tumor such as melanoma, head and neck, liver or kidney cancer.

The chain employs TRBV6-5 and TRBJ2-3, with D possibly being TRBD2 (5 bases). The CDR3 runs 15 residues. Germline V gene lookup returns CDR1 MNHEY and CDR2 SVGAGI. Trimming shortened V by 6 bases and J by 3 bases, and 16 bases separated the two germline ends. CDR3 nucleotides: TGTGCCAGCAGACTAGTAAAGAGCCAGACAGATACGCAGTATTTT. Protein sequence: CASRLVKSQTDTQYF.

The CDR3 sequence: CASSYQGGGNQPQHF. The CDR3 DNA reads TGTGCCAGCAGCTACCAGGGGGGGGGAAATCAGCCCCAGCATTTT. The V gene is TRBV7-2, the J gene TRBJ1-5, with 7 bases fitting TRBD1. The CDR3 covers 15 residues. Germline V gene lookup returns CDR1 SGHTA and CDR2 FQGNSA. J gave up 4 bases and V 4 bases, and 7 bases lay outside the gene matches.

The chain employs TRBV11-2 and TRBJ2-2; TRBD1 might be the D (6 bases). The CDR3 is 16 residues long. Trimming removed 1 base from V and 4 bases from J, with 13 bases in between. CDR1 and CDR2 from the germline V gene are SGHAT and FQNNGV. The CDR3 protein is CASSLVGGRGTGELFF. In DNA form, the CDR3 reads TGTGCCAGCAGCTTAGTAGGGGGTCGGGGCACCGGGGAGCTGTTTTTT.

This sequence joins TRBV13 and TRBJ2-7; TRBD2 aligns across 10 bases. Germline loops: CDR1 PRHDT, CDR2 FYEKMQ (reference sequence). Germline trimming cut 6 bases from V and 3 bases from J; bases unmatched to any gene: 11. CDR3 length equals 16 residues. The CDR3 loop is CASSQRLASGGYEQYF. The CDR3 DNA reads TGTGCCAGCAGTCAGCGGTTGGCTAGCGGGGGCTACGAGCAGTACTTC.

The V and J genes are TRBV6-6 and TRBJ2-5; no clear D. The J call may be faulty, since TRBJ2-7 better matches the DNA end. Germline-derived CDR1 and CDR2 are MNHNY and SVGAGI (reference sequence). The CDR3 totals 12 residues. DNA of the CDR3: TGTGCCAGCAGTTACTCGAAGGGCGAGCAGTACTTC. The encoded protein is CASSYSKGEQYF.

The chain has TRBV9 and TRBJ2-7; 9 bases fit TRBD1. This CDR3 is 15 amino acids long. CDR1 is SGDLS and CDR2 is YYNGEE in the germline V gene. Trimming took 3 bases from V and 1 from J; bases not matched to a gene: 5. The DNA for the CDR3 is TGTGCCAGCAGCGCCGGGGACAGGGCATCCTACGAGCAGTACTTC. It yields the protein CASSAGDRASYEQYF.

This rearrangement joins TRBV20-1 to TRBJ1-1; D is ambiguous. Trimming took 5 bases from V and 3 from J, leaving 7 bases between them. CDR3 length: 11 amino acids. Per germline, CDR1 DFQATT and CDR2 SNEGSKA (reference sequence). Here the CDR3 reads CSAPRDTEAFF. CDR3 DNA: TGCAGTGCTCCTCGTGACACTGAAGCTTTCTTT.

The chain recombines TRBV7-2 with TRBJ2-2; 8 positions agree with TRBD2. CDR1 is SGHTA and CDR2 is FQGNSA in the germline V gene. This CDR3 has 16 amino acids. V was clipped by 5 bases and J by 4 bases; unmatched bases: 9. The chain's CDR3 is CASSRGGLGGTGELFF. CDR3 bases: TGTGCCAGCAGCCGCGGGGGACTAGGGGGCACCGGGGAGCTGTTTTTT. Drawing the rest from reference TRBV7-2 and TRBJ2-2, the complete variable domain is GAGVSQSPSNKVTEKGKDVELRCDPISGHTALYWYRQSLGQGLEFLIYFQGNSAPDKSGLPSDRFSAERTGGSVSTLTIQRTQQEDSAVYLCASSRGGLGGTGELFFGEGSRLTVL.

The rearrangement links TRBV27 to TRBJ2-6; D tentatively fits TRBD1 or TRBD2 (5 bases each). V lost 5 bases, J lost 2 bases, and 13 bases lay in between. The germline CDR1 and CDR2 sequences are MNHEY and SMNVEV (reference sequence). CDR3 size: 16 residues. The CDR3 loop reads CASSMIGTAGANVLTF. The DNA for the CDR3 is TGTGCCAGCAGTATGATCGGGACGGCTGGGGCCAACGTCCTGACTTTC.

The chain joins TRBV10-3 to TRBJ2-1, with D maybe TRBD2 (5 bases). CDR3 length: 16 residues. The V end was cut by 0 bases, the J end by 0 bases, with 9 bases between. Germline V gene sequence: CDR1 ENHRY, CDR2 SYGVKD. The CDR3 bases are TGTGCCATCAGTGAGTCGGCGGGTTTCTCCTACAATGAGCAGTTCTTC. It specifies CAISESAGFSYNEQFF.

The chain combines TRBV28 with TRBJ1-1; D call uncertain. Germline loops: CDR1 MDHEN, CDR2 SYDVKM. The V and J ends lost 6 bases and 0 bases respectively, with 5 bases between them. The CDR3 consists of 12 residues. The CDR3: CASSDLNTEAFF. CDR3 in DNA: TGTGCCAGCAGCGATTTGAACACTGAAGCTTTCTTT.

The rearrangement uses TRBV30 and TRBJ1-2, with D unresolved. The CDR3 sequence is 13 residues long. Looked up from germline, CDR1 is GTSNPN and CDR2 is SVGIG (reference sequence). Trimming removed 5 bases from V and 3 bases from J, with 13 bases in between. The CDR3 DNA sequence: TGTGCCTGGCGGAACGAGCGTTACTATGGCTACACCTTC. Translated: CAWRNERYYGYTF.

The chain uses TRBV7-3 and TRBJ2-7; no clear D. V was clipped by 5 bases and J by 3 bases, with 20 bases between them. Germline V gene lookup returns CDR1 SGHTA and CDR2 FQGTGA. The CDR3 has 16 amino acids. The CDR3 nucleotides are TGTGCCAGCAGCCCGCGACCCAGGACGGAAATCTACGAGCAGTACTTC. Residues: CASSPRPRTEIYEQYF.

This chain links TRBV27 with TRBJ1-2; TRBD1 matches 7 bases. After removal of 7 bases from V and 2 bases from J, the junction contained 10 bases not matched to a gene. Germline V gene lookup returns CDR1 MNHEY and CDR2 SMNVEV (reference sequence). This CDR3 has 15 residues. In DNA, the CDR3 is TGTGCCAGCAACCGACAGGGATGGGGAAACTATGGCTACACCTTC. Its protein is CASNRQGWGNYGYTF.

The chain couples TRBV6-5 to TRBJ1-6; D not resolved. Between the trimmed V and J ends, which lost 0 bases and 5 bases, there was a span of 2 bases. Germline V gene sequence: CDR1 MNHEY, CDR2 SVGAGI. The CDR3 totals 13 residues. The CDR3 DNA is TGTGCCAGCAGTTACTCGAATAATTCACCCCTCCACTTT. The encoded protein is CASSYSNNSPLHF.

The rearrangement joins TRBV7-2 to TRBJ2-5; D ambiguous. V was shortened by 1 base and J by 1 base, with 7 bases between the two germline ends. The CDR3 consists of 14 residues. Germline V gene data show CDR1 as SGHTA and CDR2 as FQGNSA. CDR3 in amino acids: CASSLGGSQETQYF. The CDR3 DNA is TGTGCCAGCAGCTTAGGGGGAAGCCAAGAGACCCAGTACTTC. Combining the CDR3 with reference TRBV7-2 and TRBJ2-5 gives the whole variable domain GAGVSQSPSNKVTEKGKDVELRCDPISGHTALYWYRQSLGQGLEFLIYFQGNSAPDKSGLPSDRFSAERTGGSVSTLTIQRTQQEDSAVYLCASSLGGSQETQYFGPGTRLLVL.

CDR3 sequence: CAISAYGAPGNTIYF. The CDR3 region has the DNA TGTGCCATCAGTGCCTACGGGGCACCTGGAAACACCATATATTTT. This sequence joins TRBV10-3 and TRBJ1-3; a weak D match, TRBD1 (5 bases). Germline V lookup: CDR1 ENHRY, CDR2 SYGVKD. The CDR3 runs 15 residues. The V end lost 4 bases, the J end lost 2 bases, and 12 bases lay between the germline ends.

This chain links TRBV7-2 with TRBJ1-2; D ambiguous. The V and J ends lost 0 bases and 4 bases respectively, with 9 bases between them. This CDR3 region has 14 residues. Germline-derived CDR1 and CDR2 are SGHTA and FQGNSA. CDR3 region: CASSLARTAYGYTF. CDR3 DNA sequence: TGTGCCAGCAGCTTAGCGCGAACAGCCTATGGCTACACCTTC.

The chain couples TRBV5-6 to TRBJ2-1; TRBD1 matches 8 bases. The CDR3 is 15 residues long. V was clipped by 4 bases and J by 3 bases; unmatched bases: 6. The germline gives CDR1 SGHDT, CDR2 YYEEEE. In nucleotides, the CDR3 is TGTGCCAGCAGCCGCCGACAGGGGTACTACAATGAGCAGTTCTTC. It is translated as CASSRRQGYYNEQFF.

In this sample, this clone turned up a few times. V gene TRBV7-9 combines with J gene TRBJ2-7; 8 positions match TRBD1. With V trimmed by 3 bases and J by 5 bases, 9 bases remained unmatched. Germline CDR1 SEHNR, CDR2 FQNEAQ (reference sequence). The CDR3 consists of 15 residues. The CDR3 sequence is CASSFGQGAYDEQYF. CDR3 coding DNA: TGTGCCAGCAGCTTTGGCCAGGGGGCGTATGACGAGCAGTACTTC.

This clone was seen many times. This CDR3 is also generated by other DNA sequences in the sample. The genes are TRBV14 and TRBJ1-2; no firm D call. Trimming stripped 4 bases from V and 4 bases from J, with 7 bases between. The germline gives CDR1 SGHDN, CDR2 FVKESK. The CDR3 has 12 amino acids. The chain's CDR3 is CASSPSSYGYTF. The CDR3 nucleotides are TGTGCCAGCAGCCCTTCGTCCTATGGCTACACCTTC.

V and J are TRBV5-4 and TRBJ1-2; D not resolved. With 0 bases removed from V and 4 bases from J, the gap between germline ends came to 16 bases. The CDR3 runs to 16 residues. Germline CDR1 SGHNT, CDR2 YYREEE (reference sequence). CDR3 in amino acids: CASSLDPRGRRYGYTF. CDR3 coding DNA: TGTGCCAGCAGCTTGGACCCTCGTGGACGGCGCTATGGCTACACCTTC.

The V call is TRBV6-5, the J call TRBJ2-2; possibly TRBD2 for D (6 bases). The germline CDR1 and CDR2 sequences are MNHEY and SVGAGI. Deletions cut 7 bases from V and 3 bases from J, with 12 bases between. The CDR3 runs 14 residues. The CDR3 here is CASKDGGDTGELFF. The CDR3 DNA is TGTGCCAGCAAGGACGGAGGGGACACCGGGGAGCTGTTTTTT.

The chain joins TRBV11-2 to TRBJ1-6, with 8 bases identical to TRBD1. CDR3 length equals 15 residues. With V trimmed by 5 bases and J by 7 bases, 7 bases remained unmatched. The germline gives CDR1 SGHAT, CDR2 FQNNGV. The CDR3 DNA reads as TGTGCCAGCAGCCCCCGTCAGGGGGCAAATTCACCCCTCCACTTT. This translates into CASSPRQGANSPLHF.

CDR3 in amino acids: CASSFFQGASTEAFF. The CDR3 DNA reads TGTGCCAGCAGCTTTTTCCAGGGGGCGTCCACTGAAGCTTTCTTT. The V gene is TRBV7-2, the J gene TRBJ1-1, with 8 bases that match TRBD1. V was clipped by 3 bases and J by 4 bases; unmatched bases: 7. Germline lookup yields CDR1 SGHTA and CDR2 FQGNSA. CDR3 size: 15 residues.

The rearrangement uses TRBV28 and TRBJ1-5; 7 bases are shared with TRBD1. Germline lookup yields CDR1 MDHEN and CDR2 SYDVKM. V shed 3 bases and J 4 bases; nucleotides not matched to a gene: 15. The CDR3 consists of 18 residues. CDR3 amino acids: CASSLGGQIFDSNQPQHF. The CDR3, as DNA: TGTGCCAGCAGTTTGGGGGGACAGATTTTCGATTCTAATCAGCCCCAGCATTTT.

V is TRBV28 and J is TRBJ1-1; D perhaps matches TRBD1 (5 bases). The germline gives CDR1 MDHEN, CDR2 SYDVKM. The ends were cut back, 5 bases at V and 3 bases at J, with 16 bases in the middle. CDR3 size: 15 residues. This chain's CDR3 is CASSPPRGVYTEAFF. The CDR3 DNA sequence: TGTGCCAGCAGTCCGCCCCGGGGGGTCTACACTGAAGCTTTCTTT.